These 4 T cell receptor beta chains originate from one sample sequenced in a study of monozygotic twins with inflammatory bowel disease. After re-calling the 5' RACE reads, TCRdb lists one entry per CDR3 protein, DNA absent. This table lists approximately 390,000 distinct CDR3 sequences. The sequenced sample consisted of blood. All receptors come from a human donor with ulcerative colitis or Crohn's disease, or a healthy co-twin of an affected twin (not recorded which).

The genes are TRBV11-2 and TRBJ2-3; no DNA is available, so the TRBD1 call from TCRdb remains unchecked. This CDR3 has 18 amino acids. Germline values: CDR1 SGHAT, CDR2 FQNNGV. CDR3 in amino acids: CASSFRGRTGTGTDTQYF.

CDR3 residues: CATGDRYNEQFF. V and J are TRBV24-1 and TRBJ2-1; TCRdb outputs TRBD1, but without DNA this stays unchecked. The CDR3 covers 12 residues. Germline-derived CDR1 and CDR2 are KGHDR and SFDVKD.

CDR3 sequence: CASSLGLWEGGYGYTF. The V gene is TRBV7-2, the J gene TRBJ1-2. From germline, CDR1 is SGHTA and CDR2 FQGNSA. This CDR3 is built from 16 residues.

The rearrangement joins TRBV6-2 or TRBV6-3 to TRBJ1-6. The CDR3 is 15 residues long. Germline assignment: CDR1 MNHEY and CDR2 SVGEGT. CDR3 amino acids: CASSAGRSYNSPLHF.